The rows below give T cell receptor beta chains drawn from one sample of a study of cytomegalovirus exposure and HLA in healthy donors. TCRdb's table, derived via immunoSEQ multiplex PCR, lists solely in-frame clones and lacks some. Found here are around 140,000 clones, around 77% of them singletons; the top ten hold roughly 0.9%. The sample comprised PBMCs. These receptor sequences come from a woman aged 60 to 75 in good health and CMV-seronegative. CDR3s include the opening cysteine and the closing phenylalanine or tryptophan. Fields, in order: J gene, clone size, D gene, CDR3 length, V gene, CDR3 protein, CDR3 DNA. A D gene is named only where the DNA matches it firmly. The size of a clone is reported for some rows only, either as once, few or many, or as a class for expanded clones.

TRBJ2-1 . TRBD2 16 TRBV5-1 CASSITSGTTYNEQFF TGCGCCAGCAGCATTACTAGCGGGACTACCTACAATGAGCAGTTCTTC
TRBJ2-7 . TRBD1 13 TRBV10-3 CAISGTGDYEQYF TGTGCCATCAGCGGGACAGGCGACTACGAGCAGTACTTC
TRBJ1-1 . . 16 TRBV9 CASSLVAGFGNTEAFF TGTGCCAGCAGCTTAGTCGCAGGGTTCGGAAACACTGAAGCTTTCTTT
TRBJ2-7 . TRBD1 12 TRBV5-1 CASSRDSYEQYF TGCGCCAGCAGCAGGGACAGTTACGAGCAGTACTTC
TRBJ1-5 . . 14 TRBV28 CASSPHRDNQPQHF TGTGCCAGCAGCCCGCACAGGGACAATCAGCCCCAGCATTTT
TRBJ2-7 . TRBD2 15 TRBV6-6 CASVPASGSSYEQYF TGTGCCAGCGTTCCCGCTAGCGGAAGCTCCTACGAGCAGTACTTC
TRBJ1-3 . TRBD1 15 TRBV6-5 CASSYSGQGVNTIYF TGTGCCAGCAGTTACTCGGGACAGGGGGTAAACACCATATATTTT
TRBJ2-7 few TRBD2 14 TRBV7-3 CASSPSGRGYEQYF TGTGCCAGCAGTCCTAGCGGGAGGGGCTACGAGCAGTACTTC
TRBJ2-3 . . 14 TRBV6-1 CASIRGAVSDTQYF TGTGCCAGCATTCGGGGGGCCGTTTCAGATACGCAGTATTTT
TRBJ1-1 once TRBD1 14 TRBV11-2 CASSAGQGFTEAFF TGTGCCAGCAGCGCCGGACAGGGGTTCACTGAAGCTTTCTTT
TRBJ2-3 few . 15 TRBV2 CASRYRTLSTDTQYF TGTGCCAGCAGATATAGGACACTAAGCACAGATACGCAGTATTTT
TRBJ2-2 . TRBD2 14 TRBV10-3 CAISGLAGAGELFF TGTGCCATCAGTGGACTAGCGGGAGCCGGGGAGCTGTTTTTT
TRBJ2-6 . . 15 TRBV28 CASRPLTAGANVLTF TGTGCCAGCAGGCCACTCACAGCTGGGGCCAACGTCCTGACTTTC
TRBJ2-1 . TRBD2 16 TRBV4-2 CASSQGRTSGRDEQFF TGTGCCAGCAGCCAAGGGAGGACTAGCGGGAGGGATGAGCAGTTCTTC
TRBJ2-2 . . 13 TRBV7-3 CASSSSTVGELFF TGTGCCAGCAGCTCCTCAACGGTCGGGGAGCTGTTTTTT
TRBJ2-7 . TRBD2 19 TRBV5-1 CASSHNPGLAGPNSYEQYF TGCGCCAGCAGCCATAACCCCGGACTAGCGGGACCTAACTCCTACGAGCAGTACTTC
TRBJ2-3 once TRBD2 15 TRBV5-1 CASGLAERDTDTQYF TGCGCCTCCGGGCTAGCGGAGAGAGACACAGATACGCAGTATTTT
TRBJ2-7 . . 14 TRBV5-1 CASSYEGGGSEQYF TGCGCCAGCAGCTACGAAGGGGGGGGATCCGAGCAGTACTTC
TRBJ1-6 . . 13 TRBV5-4 CASSRGSNSPLHF TGTGCCAGCAGTCGAGGCTCAAATTCACCCCTCCACTTT
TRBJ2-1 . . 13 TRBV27 CASSLRREREQFF TGTGCCAGCAGTTTAAGACGGGAACGCGAGCAGTTCTTC
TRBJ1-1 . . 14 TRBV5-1 CASSLKDLNTEAFF TGCGCCAGCAGCTTGAAGGACTTGAACACTGAAGCTTTCTTT
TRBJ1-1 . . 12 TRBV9 CASSIGTQEAFF TGTGCCAGCTCGATTGGGACACAAGAAGCTTTCTTT
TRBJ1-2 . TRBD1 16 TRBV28 CASSLGSRGLVDGYTF TGTGCCAGCAGTTTAGGTTCCAGGGGGCTGGTAGATGGCTACACCTTC
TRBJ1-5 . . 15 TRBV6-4 CASSFPTGPNQPQHF TGTGCCAGCAGCTTCCCGACAGGCCCCAATCAGCCCCAGCATTTT
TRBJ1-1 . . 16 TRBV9 CASSVGPGGRETEAFF TGTGCCAGCAGCGTAGGACCCGGGGGAAGGGAAACTGAAGCTTTCTTT
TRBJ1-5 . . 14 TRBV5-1 CASSLSGRNQPQHF TGCGCCAGCAGCTTGTCAGGTCGCAATCAGCCCCAGCATTTT
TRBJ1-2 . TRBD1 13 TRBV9 CASSADRVYGYTF TGTGCCAGCAGCGCTGACAGGGTCTATGGCTACACCTTC